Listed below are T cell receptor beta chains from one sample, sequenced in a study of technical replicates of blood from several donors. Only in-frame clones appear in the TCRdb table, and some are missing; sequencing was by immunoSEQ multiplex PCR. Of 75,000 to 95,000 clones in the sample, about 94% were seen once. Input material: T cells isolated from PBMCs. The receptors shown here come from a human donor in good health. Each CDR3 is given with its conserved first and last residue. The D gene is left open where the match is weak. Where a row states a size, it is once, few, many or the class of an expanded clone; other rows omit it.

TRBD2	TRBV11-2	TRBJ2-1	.	TGTGCCAGCAGCCCCGGGACTAGCGGGAGAAATGAGCAGTTCTTC	CASSPGTSGRNEQFF
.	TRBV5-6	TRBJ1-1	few	TGTGCCAGCAGCTCGCCCCCTACCCGATACAGAAACACTGAAGCTTTCTTT	CASSSPPTRYRNTEAFF
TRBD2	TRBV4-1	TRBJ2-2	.	TGCGCCAGCAGCCAACCCGGGAGGGCCAGCACCGGGGAGCTGTTTTTT	CASSQPGRASTGELFF
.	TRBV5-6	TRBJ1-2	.	TGTGCCAGCAGCTTGGTGGACAACCAGTATGGCTACACCTTC	CASSLVDNQYGYTF
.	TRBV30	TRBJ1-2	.	TGTGCCTGGAGTGCTGGGGAGGGGATCAGTGGCTACACCTTC	CAWSAGEGISGYTF
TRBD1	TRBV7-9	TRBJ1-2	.	TGTGCCAGCAGCTTAACGGGACAGCAAACTTATGGCTACACCTTC	CASSLTGQQTYGYTF
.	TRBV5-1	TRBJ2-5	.	TGCGCCAGCAGCTTACAGGGAGATGGGGAGACCCAGTACTTC	CASSLQGDGETQYF
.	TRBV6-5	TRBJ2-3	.	TGTGCCAGCAGGGAGGCAGGGGTGCGCACAGATACGCAGTATTTT	CASREAGVRTDTQYF
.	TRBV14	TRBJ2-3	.	TGTGCCAGCAGCCAAGAATGGAGATCCACAGATACGCAGTATTTT	CASSQEWRSTDTQYF
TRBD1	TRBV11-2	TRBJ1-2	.	TGTGCCAGCAGCTTAGGGGACAGGCCTACTTATGGCTACACCTTC	CASSLGDRPTYGYTF
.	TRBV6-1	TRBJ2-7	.	TGTGCCAGCAGTGAACAGTTATTCTGGGAGCAGTACTTC	CASSEQLFWEQYF
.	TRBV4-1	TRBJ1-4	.	TGCGCCAGCAGCCAACCACGACAGGCTAATGAAAAACTGTTTTTT	CASSQPRQANEKLFF
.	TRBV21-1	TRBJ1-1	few	TGTGCCAGCAGCTCACTACCGGGAGCTTTCTTT	CASSSLPGAFF
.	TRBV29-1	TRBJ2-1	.	TGCAGCGTTGAAGAAACCCGACAGGAGCAGTTCTTC	CSVEETRQEQFF
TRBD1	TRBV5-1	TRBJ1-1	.	TGCGCCAGCAGCCCAGGGGGCCGGACCACTGAAGCTTTCTTT	CASSPGGRTTEAFF
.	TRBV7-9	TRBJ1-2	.	TGTGCCAGCAGCCCGACAGGCCCTCCCAACTATGGCTACACCTTC	CASSPTGPPNYGYTF
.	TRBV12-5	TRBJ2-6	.	TGTGCTAGTGGTACCGCCCGTGCAGGACAAAGTCGGGCCAACGTCCTGACTTTC	CASGTARAGQSRANVLTF
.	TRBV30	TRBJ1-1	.	TGTGCCTTCGGGACATCGAACACTGAAGCTTTCTTT	CAFGTSNTEAFF
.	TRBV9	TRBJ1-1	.	TGTGCCAGCAGCCCATCAGAACAGGGTGCAAACACTGAAGCTTTCTTT	CASSPSEQGANTEAFF
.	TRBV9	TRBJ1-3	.	TGTGCCAGCAGCGTGGGAGTCTCTGGAAACACCATATATTTT	CASSVGVSGNTIYF
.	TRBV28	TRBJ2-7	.	TGTGCCAGCAGCCGGGGACATGCCTACGAGCAGTACTTC	CASSRGHAYEQYF
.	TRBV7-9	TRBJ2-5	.	TGTGCCAGCAGCTACCCACAAGCGGACCCAGACCAAGAGACCCAGTACTTC	CASSYPQADPDQETQYF
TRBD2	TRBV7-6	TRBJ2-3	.	TGTGCCAGCAGCTTGGGTCTAGCGGGGCCAACCAAAGACACAGATACGCAGTATTTT	CASSLGLAGPTKDTDTQYF
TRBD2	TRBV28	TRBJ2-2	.	TGTGCCAGCAGTTTGGCGGGAGGGCTGGGGGAGCTGTTTTTT	CASSLAGGLGELFF
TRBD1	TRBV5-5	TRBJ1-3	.	TGTGCCAGCAGCGCCGAGGGGGCTTATGGAAACACCATATATTTT	CASSAEGAYGNTIYF
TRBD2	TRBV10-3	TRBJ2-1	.	TGTGCCATCAGTGAAGGGCGGGAGACCGGTGAGCAGTTCTTC	CAISEGRETGEQFF
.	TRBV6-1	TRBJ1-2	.	TGTGCCAGCAGTGCCCAACTTAGGCGGAGTGGGGCCGGGTACACCTTC	CASSAQLRRSGAGYTF
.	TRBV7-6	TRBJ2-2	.	TGTGCCAGCAGCTTTGCCCCGACACAATCGAACACCGGGGAGCTGTTTTTT	CASSFAPTQSNTGELFF
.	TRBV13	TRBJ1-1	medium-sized	TGTGCCAGCAGCTGGCAGGACACTGAAGCTTTCTTT	CASSWQDTEAFF
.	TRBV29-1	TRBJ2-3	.	TGCAGCGTTGAAGATCTCCTAGCCCGGCTAGATACGCAGTATTTT	CSVEDLLARLDTQYF
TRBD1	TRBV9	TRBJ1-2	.	TGTGCCAGCAGCGTAAGGGACAGGCTATTCTATGGCTACACCTTC	CASSVRDRLFYGYTF
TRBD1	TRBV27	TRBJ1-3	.	TGTGCCAGCAGTTTACAGGGGGCAAACACCATATATTTT	CASSLQGANTIYF
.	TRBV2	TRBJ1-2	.	TGTGCCAGCAGTGAAGACGCAGCTAACTATGGCTACACCTTC	CASSEDAANYGYTF
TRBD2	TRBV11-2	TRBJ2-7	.	TGTGCCAGCAGCTTCGTGGGGGGACTAGCATACGAGCAGTACTTC	CASSFVGGLAYEQYF
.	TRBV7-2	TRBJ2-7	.	TGTGCCAGCAGCTTAGGAGCCGGGAGCTCCTACGAGCAGTACTTC	CASSLGAGSSYEQYF
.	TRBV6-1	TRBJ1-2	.	TGTGCCAGCAGGGAGGGTATCCTCGGCTGGGGCTACACCTTC	CASREGILGWGYTF
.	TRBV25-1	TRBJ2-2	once	TGTGCCAGCAGTGAGGGCGGGACCCGAGCCGGGGAGCTGTTTTTT	CASSEGGTRAGELFF
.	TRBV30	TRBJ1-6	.	TGTGCCTGGCAGCGGGACCTCAATTCACCCCTCCACTTT	CAWQRDLNSPLHF
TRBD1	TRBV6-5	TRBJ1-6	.	TGTGCCAGCAGTTTCGGACAGGGAAGTCCACCCCTCCACTTT	CASSFGQGSPPLHF
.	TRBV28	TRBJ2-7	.	TGTGCCAGCAGTTTACCGGAGTCATATCGTCTTAGGGAGCAGTACTTC	CASSLPESYRLREQYF
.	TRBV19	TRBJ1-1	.	TGTGCCAGTAACCCTACAGCTAACACTGAAGCTTTCTTT	CASNPTANTEAFF
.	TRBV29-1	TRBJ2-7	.	TGCAGCGTTGATAAGCAGGGGTGGGCCGAGCAGTACTTC	CSVDKQGWAEQYF
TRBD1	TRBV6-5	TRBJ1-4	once	TGTGCCAGCAGTTACGGAGGGACAGGGGCCGAAAAACTGTTTTTT	CASSYGGTGAEKLFF